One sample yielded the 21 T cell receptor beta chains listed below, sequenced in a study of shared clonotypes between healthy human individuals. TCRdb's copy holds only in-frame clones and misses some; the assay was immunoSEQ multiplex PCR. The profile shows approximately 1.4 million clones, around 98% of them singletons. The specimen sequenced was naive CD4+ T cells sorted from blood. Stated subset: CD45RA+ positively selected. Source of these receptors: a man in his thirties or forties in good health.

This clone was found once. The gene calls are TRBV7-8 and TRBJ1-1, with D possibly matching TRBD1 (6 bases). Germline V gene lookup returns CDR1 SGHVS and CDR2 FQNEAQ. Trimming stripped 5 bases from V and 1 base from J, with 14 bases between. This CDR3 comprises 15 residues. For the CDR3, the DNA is TGTGCCAGCAGCCGAACCGGGACAAGGAACACTGAAGCTTTCTTT. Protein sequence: CASSRTGTRNTEAFF.

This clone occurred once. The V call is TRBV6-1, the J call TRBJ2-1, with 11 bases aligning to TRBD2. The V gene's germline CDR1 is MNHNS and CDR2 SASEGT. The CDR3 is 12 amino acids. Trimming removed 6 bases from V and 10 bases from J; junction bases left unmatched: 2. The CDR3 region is CASRRTSGEQFF. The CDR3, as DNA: TGTGCCAGCAGACGGACTAGCGGGGAGCAGTTCTTC.

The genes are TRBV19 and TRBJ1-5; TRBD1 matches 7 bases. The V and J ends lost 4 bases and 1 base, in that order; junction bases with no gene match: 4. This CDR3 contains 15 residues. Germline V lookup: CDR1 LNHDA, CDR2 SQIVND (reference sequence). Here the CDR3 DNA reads TGTGCCAGTAGTACTCACAGGGGAAGCAATCAGCCCCAGCATTTT. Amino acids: CASSTHRGSNQPQHF.

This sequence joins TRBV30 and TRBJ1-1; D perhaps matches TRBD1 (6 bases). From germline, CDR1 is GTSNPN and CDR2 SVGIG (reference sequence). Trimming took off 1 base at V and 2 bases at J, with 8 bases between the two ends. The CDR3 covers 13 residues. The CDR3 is CAWSAGTNTEAFF. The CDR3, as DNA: TGTGCCTGGAGTGCCGGGACAAACACTGAAGCTTTCTTT. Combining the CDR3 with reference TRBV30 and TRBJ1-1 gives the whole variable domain SQTIHQWPATLVQPVGSPLSLECTVEGTSNPNLYWYRQAAGRGLQLLFYSVGIGQISSEVPQNLSASRPQDRQFILSSKKLLLSDSGFYLCAWSAGTNTEAFFGQGTRLTVV.

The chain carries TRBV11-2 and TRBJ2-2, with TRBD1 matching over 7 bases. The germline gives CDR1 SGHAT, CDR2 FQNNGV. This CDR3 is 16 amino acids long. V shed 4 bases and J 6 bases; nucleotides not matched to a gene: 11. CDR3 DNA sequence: TGTGCCAGCAGCTCCCGGGCCAGGGGGTCTGCCGGGGAGCTGTTTTTT. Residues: CASSSRARGSAGELFF.

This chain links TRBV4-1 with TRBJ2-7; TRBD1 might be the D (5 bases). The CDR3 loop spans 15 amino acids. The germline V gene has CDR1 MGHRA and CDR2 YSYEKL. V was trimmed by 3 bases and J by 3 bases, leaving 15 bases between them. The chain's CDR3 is CASSQSPGKGYEQYF. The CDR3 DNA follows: TGCGCCAGCAGCCAGTCCCCAGGGAAGGGCTACGAGCAGTACTTC.

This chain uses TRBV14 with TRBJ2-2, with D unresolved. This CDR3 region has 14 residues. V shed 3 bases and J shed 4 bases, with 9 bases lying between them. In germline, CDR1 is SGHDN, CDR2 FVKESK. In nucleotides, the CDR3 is TGTGCCAGCAGCCACGCAACAGTCACCGGGGAGCTGTTTTTT. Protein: CASSHATVTGELFF.

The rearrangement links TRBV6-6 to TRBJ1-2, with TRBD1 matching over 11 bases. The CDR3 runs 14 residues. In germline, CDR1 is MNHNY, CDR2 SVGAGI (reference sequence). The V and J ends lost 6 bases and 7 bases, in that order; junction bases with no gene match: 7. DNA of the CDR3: TGTGCCAGCAGCCAGGACAGGGGGCATCGTGGCTACACCTTC. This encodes CASSQDRGHRGYTF.

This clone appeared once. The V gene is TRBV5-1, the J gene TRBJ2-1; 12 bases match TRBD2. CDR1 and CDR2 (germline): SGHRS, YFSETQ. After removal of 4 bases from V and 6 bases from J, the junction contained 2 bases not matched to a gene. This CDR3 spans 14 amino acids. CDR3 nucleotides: TGCGCCAGCAGCACGGGACTAGCGGGCAATGAGCAGTTCTTC. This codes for CASSTGLAGNEQFF.

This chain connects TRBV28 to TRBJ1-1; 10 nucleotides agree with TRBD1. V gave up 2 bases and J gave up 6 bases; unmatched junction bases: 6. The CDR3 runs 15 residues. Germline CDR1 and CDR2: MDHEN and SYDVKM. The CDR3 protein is CASSLRTGGAAEAFF. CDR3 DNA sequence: TGTGCCAGCAGTTTACGGACAGGGGGTGCAGCTGAAGCTTTCTTT.

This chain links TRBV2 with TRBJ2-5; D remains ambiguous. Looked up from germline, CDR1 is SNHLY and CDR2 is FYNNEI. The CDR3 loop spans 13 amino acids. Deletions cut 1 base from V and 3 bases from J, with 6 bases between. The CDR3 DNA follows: TGTGCCAGCAGTGAAGTCCGGGAAGAGACCCAGTACTTC. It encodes CASSEVREETQYF. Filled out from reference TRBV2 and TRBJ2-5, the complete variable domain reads EPEVTQTPSHQVTQMGQEVILRCVPISNHLYFYWYRQILGQKVEFLVSFYNNEISEKSEIFDDQFSVERPDGSNFTLKIRSTKLEDSAMYFCASSEVREETQYFGPGTRLLVL.

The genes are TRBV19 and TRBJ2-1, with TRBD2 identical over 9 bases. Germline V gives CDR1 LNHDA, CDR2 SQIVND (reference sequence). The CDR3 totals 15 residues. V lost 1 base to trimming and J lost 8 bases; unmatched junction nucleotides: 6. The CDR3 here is CASSIAAGGRDEQFF. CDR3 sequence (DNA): TGTGCCAGTAGTATAGCAGCGGGAGGTAGAGATGAGCAGTTCTTC.

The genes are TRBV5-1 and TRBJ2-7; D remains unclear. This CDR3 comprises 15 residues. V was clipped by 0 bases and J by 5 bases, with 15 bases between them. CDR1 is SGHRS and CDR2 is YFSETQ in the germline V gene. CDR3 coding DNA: TGCGCCAGCAGCTTGGAAGGTAGTAGGGTCCACGAGCAGTACTTC. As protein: CASSLEGSRVHEQYF.

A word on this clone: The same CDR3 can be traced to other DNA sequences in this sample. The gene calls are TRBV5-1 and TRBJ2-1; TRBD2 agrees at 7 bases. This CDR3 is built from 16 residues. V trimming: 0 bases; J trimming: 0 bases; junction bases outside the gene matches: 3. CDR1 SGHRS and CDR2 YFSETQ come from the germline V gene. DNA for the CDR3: TGCGCCAGCAGCTTGGCGGGAGGTAGCTCCTACAATGAGCAGTTCTTC. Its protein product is CASSLAGGSSYNEQFF.

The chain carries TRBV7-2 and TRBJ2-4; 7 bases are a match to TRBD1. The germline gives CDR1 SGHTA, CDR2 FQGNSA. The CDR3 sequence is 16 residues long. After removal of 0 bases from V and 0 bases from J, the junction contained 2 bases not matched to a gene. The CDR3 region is CASSLAGGLAKNIQYF. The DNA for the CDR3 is TGTGCCAGCAGCTTAGCAGGGGGCCTAGCCAAAAACATTCAGTACTTC.

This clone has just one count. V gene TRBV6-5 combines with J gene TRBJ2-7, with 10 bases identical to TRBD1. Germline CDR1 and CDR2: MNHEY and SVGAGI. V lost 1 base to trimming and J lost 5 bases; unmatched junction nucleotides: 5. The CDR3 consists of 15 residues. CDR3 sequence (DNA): TGTGCCAGCAGTTACTTTGGGACAGGGGAAGACGAGCAGTACTTC. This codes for CASSYFGTGEDEQYF.

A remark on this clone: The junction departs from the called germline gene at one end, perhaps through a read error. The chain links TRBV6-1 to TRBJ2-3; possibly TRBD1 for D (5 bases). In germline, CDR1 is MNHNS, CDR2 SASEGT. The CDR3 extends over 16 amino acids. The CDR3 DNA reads TGTGCCAGCGGTGAAGGGGCGGCCTCGGGCACAGATACGCAGTATTTT. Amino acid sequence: CASGEGAASGTDTQYF.

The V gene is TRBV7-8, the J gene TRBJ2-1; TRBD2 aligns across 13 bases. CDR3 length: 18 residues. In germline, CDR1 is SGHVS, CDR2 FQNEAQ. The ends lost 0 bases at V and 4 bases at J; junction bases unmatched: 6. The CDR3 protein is CASSLARTSGSWYNEQFF. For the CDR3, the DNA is TGTGCCAGCAGCTTAGCCCGGACTAGCGGGAGTTGGTACAATGAGCAGTTCTTC. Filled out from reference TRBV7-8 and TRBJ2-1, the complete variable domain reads GAGVSQSPRYKVAKRGQDVALRCDPISGHVSLFWYQQALGQGPEFLTYFQNEAQLDKSGLPSDRFFAERPEGSVSTLKIQRTQQEDSAVYLCASSLARTSGSWYNEQFFGPGTRLTVL.

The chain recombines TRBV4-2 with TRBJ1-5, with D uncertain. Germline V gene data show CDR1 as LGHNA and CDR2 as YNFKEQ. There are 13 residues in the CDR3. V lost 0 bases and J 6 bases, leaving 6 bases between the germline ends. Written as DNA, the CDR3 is TGTGCCAGCAGCCAAGATCCCCTTCAGCCCCAGCATTTT. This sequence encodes CASSQDPLQPQHF.

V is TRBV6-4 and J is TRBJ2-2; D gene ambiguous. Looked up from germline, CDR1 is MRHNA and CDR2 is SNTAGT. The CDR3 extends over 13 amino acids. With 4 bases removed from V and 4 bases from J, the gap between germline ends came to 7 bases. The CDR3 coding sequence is TGTGCCAGCAGTGTAAGAAGCACCGGGGAGCTGTTTTTT. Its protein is CASSVRSTGELFF.

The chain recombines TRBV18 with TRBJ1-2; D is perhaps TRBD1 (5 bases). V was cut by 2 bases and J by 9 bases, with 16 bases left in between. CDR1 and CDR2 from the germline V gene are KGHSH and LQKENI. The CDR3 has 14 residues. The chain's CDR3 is CASSPTTGLRSYTF. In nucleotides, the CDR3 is TGTGCCAGCTCACCAACAACAGGCCTGCGGAGCTACACCTTC.